The 9 T cell receptor beta chains in this list originate from one sample, sequenced in a study of blood T cell repertoires in COVID-19. TCRdb's table, derived via immunoSEQ multiplex PCR, lists solely in-frame clones and lacks some. The sample consists of roughly 120,000 clones, approximately 80% of them appearing once. The sequenced sample was peripheral blood. These receptors all stem from a human donor in a cohort sampled during active COVID-19.

This clone was found a few times. The J gene is TRBJ2-7, the V gene TRBV6-5, with 7 bases matching TRBD1. Germline V gives CDR1 MNHEY, CDR2 SVGAGI. Trimming at V came to 6 bases and at J to 4 bases, leaving 3 bases not matched to a gene. There are 12 residues in the CDR3. CDR3 protein: CASSRDRYEQYF. In nucleotides, the CDR3 is TGTGCCAGCAGCCGGGACAGATACGAGCAGTACTTC.

V usage is TRBV18 and J usage is TRBJ2-3, with D perhaps matching TRBD1 (5 bases). The length of the CDR3 is 15 residues. CDR1 KGHSH and CDR2 LQKENI come from the germline V gene. Trimming cost V 3 bases and J 1 base, with 11 bases left between them. The CDR3 sequence: CASSPWQGGTDTQYF. For the CDR3, the DNA is TGTGCCAGCTCACCGTGGCAGGGCGGCACAGATACGCAGTATTTT.

The sample holds one count of this clone. This CDR3 is also generated by other DNA sequences in the sample. The V gene is TRBV5-1, the J gene TRBJ2-1, with TRBD2 matching 12 bases. The V gene's germline CDR1 is SGHRS and CDR2 YFSETQ. The ends lost 0 bases at V and 6 bases at J; junction bases unmatched: 4. The CDR3 is 16 amino acids. The CDR3 reads CASSLAPSGGANEQFF. In nucleotides, the CDR3 is TGCGCCAGCAGCTTGGCCCCTAGCGGGGGGGCCAATGAGCAGTTCTTC. The full variable domain, completed using reference TRBV5-1 and TRBJ2-1, is KAGVTQTPRYLIKTRGQQVTLSCSPISGHRSVSWYQQTPGQGLQFLFEYFSETQRNKGNFPGRFSGRQFSNSRSEMNVSTLELGDSALYLCASSLAPSGGANEQFFGPGTRLTVL.

V usage is TRBV7-2 and J usage is TRBJ1-2, with 7 bases identical to TRBD1. V shed 4 bases and J 8 bases; nucleotides not matched to a gene: 10. The CDR3 extends over 14 amino acids. Germline lookup yields CDR1 SGHTA and CDR2 FQGNSA. The CDR3 nucleotides are TGTGCCAGCAGCTCCAGACAGGGAGTGGGCGGCTACACCTTC. This encodes CASSSRQGVGGYTF.

The chain employs TRBV6-6 and TRBJ2-1; 10 nucleotides agree with TRBD1. CDR3 size: 15 residues. CDR1 and CDR2 (germline): MNHNY, SVGAGI (reference sequence). J lost 5 bases, V lost 6 bases, and 7 bases had no gene match. In nucleotides, the CDR3 is TGTGCCAGCAGCCCGAGACAGGGGGCGGACAATGAGCAGTTCTTC. This gives the protein CASSPRQGADNEQFF.

The chain uses TRBV18 and TRBJ2-7, with 9 positions matching TRBD1. The CDR3 runs 15 residues. In germline, CDR1 is KGHSH, CDR2 LQKENI. The trim removed 2 bases at V and 7 bases at J, leaving 9 bases unmatched. The DNA for the CDR3 is TGTGCCAGCTCACCAGATAACAGGGGGCCTAAGGAGCAGTACTTC. As protein: CASSPDNRGPKEQYF.

This clone has only a few counts. V gene TRBV7-6 combines with J gene TRBJ1-5; D is ambiguous. The V gene's germline CDR1 is SGHVS and CDR2 FNYEAQ. The length of the CDR3 is 13 residues. Deletions cut 6 bases from V and 9 bases from J, with 15 bases between. This chain's CDR3 is CASSPISGRPQHF. CDR3 in DNA: TGTGCCAGCAGTCCCATCTCCGGGAGGCCCCAGCATTTT.

The chain is built from TRBV6-6 and TRBJ2-5; D call uncertain. Germline lookup yields CDR1 MNHNY and CDR2 SVGAGI (reference sequence). The CDR3 loop spans 12 amino acids. V lost 2 bases and J lost 2, with 3 bases in between. In nucleotides, the CDR3 is TGTGCCAGCAGTTACCTACAAGAGACCCAGTACTTC. It specifies CASSYLQETQYF.

This clone was picked up one time. The gene calls are TRBV18 and TRBJ1-4; no clear D. Germline loops: CDR1 KGHSH, CDR2 LQKENI. The CDR3 runs 12 residues. V shed 2 bases and J shed 11 bases, with 9 bases lying between them. The CDR3: CASSPFKRKLFF. In nucleotides, the CDR3 is TGTGCCAGCTCACCATTTAAGCGGAAACTGTTTTTT.